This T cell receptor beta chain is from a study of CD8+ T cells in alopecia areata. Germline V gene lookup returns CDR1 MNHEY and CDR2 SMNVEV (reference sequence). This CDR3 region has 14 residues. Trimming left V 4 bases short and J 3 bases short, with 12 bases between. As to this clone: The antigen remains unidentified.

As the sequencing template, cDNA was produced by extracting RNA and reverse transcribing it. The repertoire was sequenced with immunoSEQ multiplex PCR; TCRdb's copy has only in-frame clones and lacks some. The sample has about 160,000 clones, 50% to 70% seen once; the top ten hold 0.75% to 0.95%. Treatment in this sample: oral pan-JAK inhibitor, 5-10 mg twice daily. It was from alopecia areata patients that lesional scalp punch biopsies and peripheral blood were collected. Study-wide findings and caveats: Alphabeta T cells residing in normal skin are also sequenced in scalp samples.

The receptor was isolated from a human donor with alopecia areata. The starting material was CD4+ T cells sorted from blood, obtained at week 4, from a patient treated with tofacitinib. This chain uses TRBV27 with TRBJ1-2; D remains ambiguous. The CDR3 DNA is TGTGCCAGCAGTTCCCAGAGTAACTACTATGGCTACACCTTC. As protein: CASSSQSNYYGYTF.